This T cell receptor (beta chain) was identified during a study of T cells in Graves' hyperthyroidism and ophthalmopathy. Authors of the study amplified TCR beta CDR3 regions from RNA transcripts. Using the HTBI primer set, a first-round RT-PCR was run on the TCR CDR3. TCRdb fed the multiplex PCR reads into MiXCR, producing one record per CDR3 protein. In the table there are roughly 570,000 distinct CDR3 sequences, more than 45% of which are singletons. This CDR3 is built from 16 residues. CDR1 LNHDA and CDR2 SQIVND come from the germline V gene (reference sequence). Trimming cost V 5 bases and J 2 bases; bases outside gene matches: 5.

The clonotype comes from an adult woman with Graves' disease, either hyperthyroidism or ophthalmopathy (not recorded which). Sequencing input: peripheral blood or thyroid tissue (not recorded which). The chain joins TRBV19 to TRBJ2-6, with 8 positions matching TRBD1. CDR3 sequence: CASSGQGGTGANVLTF. The CDR3 DNA follows: TGTGCCAGTAGTGGACAGGGTGGCACTGGGGCCAACGTCCTGACTTTC.